The 12 T cell receptor beta chains reported below all come from one sample, sequenced in a study of shared clonotypes between healthy human individuals. Some clones are missing from TCRdb's copy, which holds only in-frame ones; the method was immunoSEQ multiplex PCR. The sample lists a few million clones; around nine tenths were seen once. The specimen was naive CD4+ T cells sorted from blood. Described subset: CD45RA+ positively selected. The origin of the receptors is a man younger than 35 in good health.

This clone is a singleton in its sample. CDR3: CASSFLAGGTDTQYF. Written as DNA, the CDR3 is TGTGCCAGCAGCTTCTTAGCGGGAGGCACAGATACGCAGTATTTT. The gene calls are TRBV5-6 and TRBJ2-3; 9 positions match TRBD2. CDR3 length: 15 amino acids. In germline, CDR1 is SGHDT, CDR2 YYEEEE. V was pared by 2 bases and J by 1 base, with 2 bases of the junction left unmatched. Full variable domain (remainder filled in from reference TRBV5-6 and TRBJ2-3): DAGVTQSPTHLIKTRGQQVTLRCSPKSGHDTVSWYQQALGQGPQFIFQYYEEEERQRGNFPDRFSGHQFPNYSSELNVNALLLGDSALYLCASSFLAGGTDTQYFGPGTRLTVL.

The rearrangement links TRBV18 to TRBJ1-4; D is perhaps TRBD1 (5 bases). The V gene lost 2 bases and the J gene lost 7 bases, with 8 bases spanning the gap. Germline V gene data show CDR1 as KGHSH and CDR2 as LQKENI. The CDR3 is 13 amino acids. This CDR3 is CASSPGALEKLFF. The CDR3, as DNA: TGTGCCAGCTCACCAGGGGCCCTTGAAAAACTGTTTTTT.

The V call is TRBV5-4, the J call TRBJ1-1; 9 positions match TRBD1. This CDR3 has 15 residues. Losses at the gene ends were 3 bases for V and 6 bases for J; bases not matched to a gene: 9. The germline V gene has CDR1 SGHNT and CDR2 YYREEE (reference sequence). DNA for the CDR3: TGTGCCAGCAGCTCCGGCCGGGACAGGGTACCTGAAGCTTTCTTT. Translating it yields CASSSGRDRVPEAFF. The full variable domain, its missing parts supplied by reference TRBV5-4 and TRBJ1-1, is ETGVTQSPTHLIKTRGQQVTLRCSSQSGHNTVSWYQQALGQGPQFIFQYYREEENGRGNFPPRFSGLQFPNYSSELNVNALELDDSALYLCASSSGRDRVPEAFFGQGTRLTVV.

The V gene is TRBV5-3, the J gene TRBJ1-6; D might be TRBD1 (5 bases). TRBV5-3 is classed as an ORF, of uncertain function. V lost 0 bases and J 0 bases, leaving 13 bases between the germline ends. The CDR3 contains 18 residues. CDR3 bases: TGTGCCAGAAGCTTGGGGGGGGGACCCAGCTCCTATAATTCACCCCTCCACTTT. This codes for CARSLGGGPSSYNSPLHF.

The J gene is TRBJ1-5, the V gene TRBV4-3; D is possibly TRBD1 (5 bases). V was trimmed by 5 bases and J by 5 bases, leaving 16 bases between them. Germline loops: CDR1 LGHNA, CDR2 YSLEER. The CDR3 is 15 amino acids. This CDR3 is CASSGEAGGDQPQHF. The CDR3, as DNA: TGCGCCAGCAGCGGGGAGGCAGGAGGGGATCAGCCCCAGCATTTT.

The rearrangement uses TRBV5-1 and TRBJ2-3, with 7 bases fitting TRBD1. CDR1 is SGHRS and CDR2 is YFSETQ in the germline V gene. V lost 2 bases, J lost 0 bases, and 3 bases stayed unmatched. The CDR3 consists of 15 residues. CDR3 sequence: CASSFGTVSTDTQYF. The CDR3 DNA follows: TGCGCCAGCAGCTTCGGGACAGTTAGCACAGATACGCAGTATTTT.

The rearrangement uses TRBV28 and TRBJ1-2; possibly TRBD1 for D (6 bases). Germline assignment: CDR1 MDHEN and CDR2 SYDVKM. The CDR3 runs 15 residues. V lost 4 bases to trimming and J lost 7 bases, with 19 bases between them. CDR3 residues: CASSSPALGGLGYTF. CDR3 sequence (DNA): TGTGCCAGCAGTTCGCCGGCACTTGGGGGGCTTGGCTACACCTTC.

The chain recombines TRBV6-6 with TRBJ1-4, with TRBD1 matching over 11 bases. Germline-derived CDR1 and CDR2 are MNHNY and SVGAGI (reference sequence). Trimming removed 5 bases from V and 8 bases from J; junction bases left unmatched: 7. This CDR3 is built from 15 residues. This CDR3 reads CASSLDGTGGEKLFF. In DNA, the CDR3 is TGTGCCAGCAGTCTGGACGGGACAGGGGGAGAAAAACTGTTTTTT.

V and J are TRBV18 and TRBJ2-1, with 9 bases lining up with TRBD1. CDR3 length: 15 amino acids. V dropped 3 bases and J dropped 8; count of bases not matched to a gene: 8. The germline gives CDR1 KGHSH, CDR2 LQKENI. CDR3 in amino acids: CASSPGQGRLHEQFF. The CDR3 DNA follows: TGTGCCAGCTCACCGGGACAGGGTAGGTTACATGAGCAGTTCTTC.

The V call is TRBV19, the J call TRBJ1-2, with TRBD1 matching over 9 bases. CDR3 length: 16 residues. Germline loops: CDR1 LNHDA, CDR2 SQIVND (reference sequence). V lost 2 bases to trimming and J lost 4 bases; unmatched junction nucleotides: 8. The CDR3 sequence: CASSIPGTGKPYGYTF. In nucleotides, the CDR3 is TGTGCCAGTAGTATACCCGGGACAGGGAAACCCTATGGCTACACCTTC.

The chain recombines TRBV29-1 with TRBJ1-4; D uncertain. There are 13 residues in the CDR3. Germline-derived CDR1 and CDR2 are SQVTM and ANQGSEA. The V end was cut by 6 bases, the J end by 5 bases, with 13 bases between. The CDR3 coding sequence is TGCAGCGTCCTCACGGGCCAAAATGAAAAACTGTTTTTT. This gives the protein CSVLTGQNEKLFF.

The chain combines TRBV27 with TRBJ1-2, with a weak D call TRBD1 (6 bases). CDR1 and CDR2 from the germline V gene are MNHEY and SMNVEV (reference sequence). There are 12 residues in the CDR3. Between the trimmed V and J ends, which lost 6 bases and 7 bases, there was a span of 12 bases. The CDR3 bases are TGTGCCAGCAGGAACAGGGAAGGTGGCTACACCTTC. The encoded protein is CASRNREGGYTF.